Below, one TCR beta chain is given with its context. It lacks a known antigen. The sample holds no much larger clone one base away, and base qualities are not on file. This entry belongs to a study of blood T cell repertoires in COVID-19 (dated by TCRdb to the early 2020s). Turning to the overall study: Samples covering the acute and convalescent phases of COVID-19 were provided by collaborators in the United States, Italy and Spain. The prospective study material was composed of cDNA or gDNA derived from T cells, B-cell-depleted T cells, or PBMCs. The sample metadata nearly always contained a de-identified subject ID, COVID-19 status, age in years and sex. Where available, HLA class I and class II types were obtained from metadata supplied by the sample provider rather than from assay-based typing. The repertoires were released in a freely available public database meant as a resource for research on the immune response to SARS-CoV-2. Samples were obtained from the ongoing ImmuneRACE study (first 160 participants) and from about 1,300 subjects provided by 6 global collaborators. The dataset comprised deeply sampled blood TCRbeta repertoires from subjects exposed to, actively infected with, or recovered from COVID-19. The research as a whole found: The amount of clinical and demographic metadata varied by source and participant and was provided uncurated.

The collaborating institutions used their own protocols to collect whole blood in K2EDTA tubes. For TCRbeta analysis, collaborators shipped samples in one of three forms: frozen whole blood, isolated PBMCs, or DNA extracted from either of those sample types. TCRbeta CDR3 regions were amplified from genomic DNA using the immunoSEQ Assay, a bias-controlled multiplex PCR. Under the source paper's analysis protocol: The number of nucleated cells in each sample was estimated by amplification of reference gene primers within the assay. Sequence reads were collapsed and filtered to measure the absolute abundance of every unique TCRbeta CDR3 rearrangement. Productive Simpson clonality was computed per sample as the square root of Simpson's diversity index over productive rearrangements. This is the immuneACCESS table as TCRdb keeps it, with only in-frame sequences that have V and J called. A part of the clones is gone; compared with another copy, unresolved V genes explain less than half, and the rest is unexplained. V and J calls and clone size are copied from that table; D and trimming were computed from the DNA. The sample table contains over 70,000 clones; only one count was recorded for roughly 78% of them. The ten largest make up roughly 19% of the sample.

Inclusive of the bounding cysteine and phenylalanine, the CDR3 is 15 residues long. Only CDR3 DNA is held: 45 bases, read in frame from base 1. V loses 2 bases of germline sequence and J loses 2 bases, and the interval between the two ends is 11 bases. The germline V gene (reference sequence) provides CDR1 SGHNT and CDR2 YYREEE. Rearrangement joined TRBV5-4 to TRBJ1-3; tentative D gene TRBD1, with 6 bases matching. This receptor was identified in a woman older than 75 with acute or convalescent COVID-19. Source material: peripheral blood. CDR3 loop: CASSFGGRAGNTIYF. The DNA is as follows: TGTGCCAGCAGCTTTGGGGGCCGGGCTGGAAACACCATATATTTT. The CDR3, completed at both ends by the reference TRBV5-4 and TRBJ1-3 genes, gives the full variable domain ETGVTQSPTHLIKTRGQQVTLRCSSQSGHNTVSWYQQALGQGPQFIFQYYREEENGRGNFPPRFSGLQFPNYSSELNVNALELDDSALYLCASSFGGRAGNTIYFGEGSWLTVV.